This T cell receptor (beta chain) was identified in a study of T cell repertoires in cytomegalovirus infection. The CDR3 extends over 11 amino acids. Deletions cut 8 bases from V and 2 bases from J, with 7 bases between. Germline V lookup: CDR1 SNHLY, CDR2 FYNNEI. A single record per CDR3 protein comes from TCRdb applying MiXCR to the reads. This sample has about 280,000 distinct CDR3 sequences; about 20% occur once, and the top ten carry approximately 19%. A note on this clonotype: The antigen is unknown.

The receptor was isolated from a human donor in good health (CMV status not recorded). Some clones in this sample may be carry-over from other donors' samples. The rearrangement joins TRBV2 to TRBJ2-7; D call uncertain. Specimen: cultured PBMCs, collected from culture after CMV antigen stimulation. CDR3 residues: CASAATYEQYF. The CDR3 DNA sequence: TGTGCCAGCGCGGCAACCTACGAGCAGTACTTC.